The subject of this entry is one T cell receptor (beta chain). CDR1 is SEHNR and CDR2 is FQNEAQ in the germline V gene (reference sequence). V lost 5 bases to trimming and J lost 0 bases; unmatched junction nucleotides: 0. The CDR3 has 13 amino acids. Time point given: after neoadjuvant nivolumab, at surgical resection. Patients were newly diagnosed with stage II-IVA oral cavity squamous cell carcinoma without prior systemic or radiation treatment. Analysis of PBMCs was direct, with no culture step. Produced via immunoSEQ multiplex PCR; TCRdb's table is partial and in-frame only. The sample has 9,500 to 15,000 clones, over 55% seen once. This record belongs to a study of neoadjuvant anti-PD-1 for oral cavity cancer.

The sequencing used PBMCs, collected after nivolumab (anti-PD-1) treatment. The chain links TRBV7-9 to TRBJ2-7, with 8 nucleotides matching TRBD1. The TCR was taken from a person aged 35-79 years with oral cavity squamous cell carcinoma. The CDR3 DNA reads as TGTGCCAGCAGCGACAGGGGCTCCTACGAGCAGTACTTC. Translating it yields CASSDRGSYEQYF.